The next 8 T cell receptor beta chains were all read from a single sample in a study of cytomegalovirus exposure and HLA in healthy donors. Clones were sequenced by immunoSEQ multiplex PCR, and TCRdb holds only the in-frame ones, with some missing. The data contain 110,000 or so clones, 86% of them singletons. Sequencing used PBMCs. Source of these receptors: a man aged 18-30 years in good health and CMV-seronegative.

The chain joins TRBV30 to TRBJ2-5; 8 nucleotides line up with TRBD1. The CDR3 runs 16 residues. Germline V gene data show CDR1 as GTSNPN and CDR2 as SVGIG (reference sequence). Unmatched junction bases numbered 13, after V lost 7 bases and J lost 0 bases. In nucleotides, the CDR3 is TGTGCCTCAACCGGCTCCGGGACAGGAAACCAAGAGACCCAGTACTTC. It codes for CASTGSGTGNQETQYF. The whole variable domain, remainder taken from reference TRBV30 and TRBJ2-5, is SQTIHQWPATLVQPVGSPLSLECTVEGTSNPNLYWYRQAAGRGLQLLFYSVGIGQISSEVPQNLSASRPQDRQFILSSKKLLLSDSGFYLCASTGSGTGNQETQYFGPGTRLLVL.

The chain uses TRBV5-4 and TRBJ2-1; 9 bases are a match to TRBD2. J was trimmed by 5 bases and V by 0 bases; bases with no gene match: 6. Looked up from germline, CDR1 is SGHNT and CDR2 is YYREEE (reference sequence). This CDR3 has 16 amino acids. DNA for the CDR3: TGTGCCAGCAGCTTGGCCCTGACTAGCGGCAACAATGAGCAGTTCTTC. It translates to CASSLALTSGNNEQFF.

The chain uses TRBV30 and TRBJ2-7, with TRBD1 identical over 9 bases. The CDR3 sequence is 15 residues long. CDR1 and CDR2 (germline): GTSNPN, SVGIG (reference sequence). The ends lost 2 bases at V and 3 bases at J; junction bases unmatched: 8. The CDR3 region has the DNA TGTGCCTGGAGTACCAGGACAGGGGTGGGCTACGAGCAGTACTTC. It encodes CAWSTRTGVGYEQYF.

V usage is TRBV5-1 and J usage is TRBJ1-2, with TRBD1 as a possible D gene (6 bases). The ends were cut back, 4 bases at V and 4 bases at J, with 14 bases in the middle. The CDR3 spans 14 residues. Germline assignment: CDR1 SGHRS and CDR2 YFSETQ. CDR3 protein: CASSPRAGAYGYTF. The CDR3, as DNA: TGCGCCAGCAGCCCCAGGGCAGGGGCCTATGGCTACACCTTC.

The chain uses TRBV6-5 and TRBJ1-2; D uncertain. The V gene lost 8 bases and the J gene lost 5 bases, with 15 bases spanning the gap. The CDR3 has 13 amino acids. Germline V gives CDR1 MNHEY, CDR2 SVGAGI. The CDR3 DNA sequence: TGTGCCAGCCGAATCGGGTTATCATATGGCTACACCTTC. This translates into CASRIGLSYGYTF.

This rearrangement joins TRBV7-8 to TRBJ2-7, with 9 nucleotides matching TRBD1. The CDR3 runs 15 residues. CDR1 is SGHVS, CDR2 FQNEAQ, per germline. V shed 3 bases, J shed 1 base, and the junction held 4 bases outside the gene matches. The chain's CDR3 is CASSLGQGFSYEQYF. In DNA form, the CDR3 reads TGTGCCAGCAGCTTGGGACAGGGATTTTCCTACGAGCAGTACTTC.

The CDR3 here is CATSRDSSGSNPYF. The CDR3 coding sequence is TGTGCCACCAGCAGAGATTCGTCAGGGTCAAATCCGTACTTC. The V and J genes are TRBV15 and TRBJ2-7; a possible D gene is TRBD1 (5 bases). The CDR3 spans 14 residues. Germline loops: CDR1 LNHNV, CDR2 YYDKDF (reference sequence). V was clipped by 0 bases and J by 12 bases, with 18 bases between them.

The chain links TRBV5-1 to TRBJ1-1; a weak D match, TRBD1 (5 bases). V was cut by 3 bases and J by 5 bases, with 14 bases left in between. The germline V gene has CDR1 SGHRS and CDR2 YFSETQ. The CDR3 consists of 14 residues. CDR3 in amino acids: CASSSRGGETEAFF. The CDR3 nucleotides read TGCGCCAGCAGCTCAAGGGGAGGTGAGACTGAAGCTTTCTTT.